The clone carrying this T cell receptor beta chain was detected only a few times. Its specificity is unknown. CDR3 length: 13 amino acids. Trimming left V 8 bases short and J 2 bases short, with 13 bases between. Germline-derived CDR1 and CDR2 are GTSNPN and SVGIG (reference sequence). This specimen comes from a study of T cells after yellow fever vaccination. Study-wide results and caveats: It was a weaker secondary response, yet one that peaked faster, at day 5 versus 15. There was a small share of clonotypes that showed up in both the CD4 and CD8 compartments.

A single record per CDR3 protein comes from TCRdb applying MiXCR to the 5' RACE reads. The profile shows roughly 260,000 distinct CDR3 sequences, around 13% of them singletons. The chain has TRBV30 and TRBJ2-1; D ambiguous. The material sequenced was CD4+ T cells sorted from PBMCs, taken 45 days after the yellow fever booster vaccination. The receptor's source is a man between 25 and 39 years old who received the YFV17D yellow fever vaccine. This chain's CDR3 is CAREASPYNEQFF. In DNA form, the CDR3 reads TGTGCCCGTGAGGCCTCTCCCTACAATGAGCAGTTCTTC.